The 15 T cell receptor beta chains in this list originate from one sample, sequenced in a study of OX40 agonist ivuxolimab in advanced cancers. Library preparation was by the immunoSEQ multiplex PCR assay. This immuneACCESS table, as held by TCRdb, lists in-frame sequences with V and J called but not all clones. Of the missing ones, under half trace to an unresolved V gene in checked studies; the others have no known cause. Counted in this sample were 65,000 to 100,000 clones; roughly 94% of them appeared once. Of the sample, around 10% falls within the top ten clones. The sequencing here drew on CD4+ or CD8+ T cells sorted from blood, taken in a trial of the OX40 agonist ivuxolimab. These receptor sequences come from an adult with an advanced solid tumor such as melanoma, head and neck, liver or kidney cancer.

This rearrangement joins TRBV4-3 to TRBJ2-7; 9 nucleotides align to TRBD1. V lost 3 bases and J lost 0; bases outside the gene matches: 6. CDR3 length: 16 residues. CDR1 and CDR2 from the germline V gene are LGHNA and YSLEER. CDR3 amino acids: CASSQGDRVDSYEQYF. Written as DNA, the CDR3 is TGCGCCAGCAGCCAGGGGGACAGGGTTGACTCCTACGAGCAGTACTTC.

The chain combines TRBV19 with TRBJ2-1, with D perhaps given as TRBD1 or TRBD2 (5 bases each). CDR3 length: 15 residues. The germline gives CDR1 LNHDA, CDR2 SQIVND (reference sequence). V was trimmed by 7 bases and J by 1 base, leaving 14 bases between them. This CDR3 is CASTPSWGSYNEQFF. As DNA, the CDR3 is TGTGCCAGTACCCCTAGTTGGGGGTCCTACAATGAGCAGTTCTTC.

The genes are TRBV6-5 and TRBJ1-4; D perhaps matches TRBD1 (5 bases). The CDR3 runs 16 residues. The germline V gene has CDR1 MNHEY and CDR2 SVGAGI. Trimming left V 2 bases short and J 8 bases short, with 18 bases between. For the CDR3, the DNA is TGTGCCAGCAGTTACACCTTCCGGGACCCAGGAGAAAAACTGTTTTTT. Encoded protein: CASSYTFRDPGEKLFF.

This rearrangement joins TRBV27 to TRBJ2-7, with 8 bases aligning to TRBD2. The CDR3 is 15 residues long. Germline V gives CDR1 MNHEY, CDR2 SMNVEV (reference sequence). V was clipped by 4 bases and J by 3 bases; unmatched bases: 8. The CDR3 loop is CASSSTSGGSYEQYF. In DNA form, the CDR3 reads TGTGCCAGCAGTTCCACCAGCGGGGGTAGCTACGAGCAGTACTTC.

CDR3 region: CASSPGLAGAGTGELFF. Here the CDR3 DNA reads TGCGCCAGCAGCCCCGGACTAGCGGGGGCGGGCACCGGGGAGCTGTTTTTT. The chain has TRBV4-3 and TRBJ2-2; 13 nucleotides agree with TRBD2. J lost 4 bases, V lost 4 bases, and 6 bases had no gene match. Per germline, CDR1 LGHNA and CDR2 YSLEER. The CDR3 is 17 amino acids.

The chain has TRBV7-9 and TRBJ2-1; TRBD2 aligns across 7 bases. Per the germline V gene, CDR1 is SEHNR and CDR2 is FQNEAQ (reference sequence). V lost 4 bases and J lost 3; bases outside the gene matches: 3. This CDR3 contains 14 residues. The CDR3 nucleotides are TGTGCCAGCAGCTCCGGGACTAACTACAATGAGCAGTTCTTC. Translated, it gives CASSSGTNYNEQFF.

This clone was counted once. This sequence joins TRBV5-1 and TRBJ2-5, with D possibly TRBD2 on 5 matching bases. V was clipped by 4 bases and J by 1 base, with 14 bases between them. Germline V gene sequence: CDR1 SGHRS, CDR2 YFSETQ. The CDR3 runs to 15 residues. CDR3 in amino acids: CASSPLPGSQETQYF. In DNA form, the CDR3 reads TGCGCCAGCAGCCCCCTGCCGGGGAGCCAAGAGACCCAGTACTTC.

This chain links TRBV15 with TRBJ1-6; the D is unclear. The CDR3 runs to 16 residues. The V gene lost 0 bases and the J gene lost 4 bases, with 10 bases spanning the gap. CDR1 is LNHNV and CDR2 is YYDKDF in the germline V gene (reference sequence). For the CDR3, the DNA is TGTGCCACCAGCAGAGATAACCCGGAATATAATTCACCCCTCCACTTT. It yields the protein CATSRDNPEYNSPLHF.

The chain uses TRBV27 and TRBJ2-3; tentatively, D is TRBD2 (6 bases). The CDR3 totals 16 residues. Germline CDR1 is MNHEY and CDR2 is SMNVEV (reference sequence). With 4 bases removed from V and 0 bases from J, the gap between germline ends came to 14 bases. CDR3 region: CASSYLLAASTDTQYF. The CDR3 DNA follows: TGTGCCAGCAGTTATCTACTAGCAGCTAGCACAGATACGCAGTATTTT.

The chain is built from TRBV18 and TRBJ2-1; D assignment may be TRBD1 or TRBD2 (5 bases each). Germline assignment: CDR1 KGHSH and CDR2 LQKENI. Between the trimmed V and J ends, which lost 3 bases and 0 bases, there was a span of 15 bases. The CDR3 is made up of 17 amino acids. The DNA of the CDR3 is TGTGCCAGCTCACCCGTGGGGGTGGCGGGCTCCTACAATGAGCAGTTCTTC. Residues: CASSPVGVAGSYNEQFF.

The rearrangement joins TRBV13 to TRBJ2-1; TRBD1 matches 9 bases. The CDR3 runs to 15 residues. Germline CDR1 reads PRHDT; CDR2 reads FYEKMQ (reference sequence). Germline trimming cut 6 bases from V and 7 bases from J; bases unmatched to any gene: 10. The CDR3 region is CASSKINRGRNEQFF. The CDR3 DNA sequence: TGTGCCAGCAGTAAAATTAACAGGGGGCGGAATGAGCAGTTCTTC.

The CDR3 region has the DNA TGTGCCAGCAGTTTATTTAGCGGGAGGGACAATGAGCAGTTCTTC. Translation: CASSLFSGRDNEQFF. V gene TRBV27 combines with J gene TRBJ2-1; 11 bases agree with TRBD2. V dropped 1 base and J dropped 5; count of bases not matched to a gene: 1. The CDR3 runs 15 residues. Germline lookup yields CDR1 MNHEY and CDR2 SMNVEV (reference sequence).

This sequence joins TRBV11-2 and TRBJ2-4, with TRBD1 matching over 8 bases. Germline loops: CDR1 SGHAT, CDR2 FQNNGV. V lost 1 base and J lost 6; bases outside the gene matches: 8. There are 16 residues in the CDR3. CDR3 region: CASSLGQGASINIQYF. The CDR3 bases are TGTGCCAGCAGCTTAGGTCAGGGGGCTTCAATAAACATTCAGTACTTC.

This chain links TRBV18 with TRBJ2-5; maybe TRBD2 (6 bases). V dropped 0 bases and J dropped 2 bases, with 7 bases sitting between them. The CDR3 totals 14 residues. CDR1 is KGHSH, CDR2 LQKENI, per germline. CDR3 protein: CASSPPEGQETQYF. Here the CDR3 DNA reads TGTGCCAGCTCACCACCGGAGGGGCAAGAGACCCAGTACTTC.

The rearrangement uses TRBV15 and TRBJ2-7; D is unclear. The CDR3 has 12 amino acids. Between the trimmed V and J ends, which lost 3 bases and 3 bases, there was a span of 6 bases. Germline CDR1 is LNHNV and CDR2 is YYDKDF (reference sequence). The CDR3 coding sequence is TGTGCCACCAGCAGGACTGGCTACGAGCAGTACTTC. Translation gives CATSRTGYEQYF.